Below, one T cell receptor beta chain is given with its context. This entry is derived from a study of technical replicates of blood from a handful of donors. The table came from immunoSEQ multiplex PCR; TCRdb's copy has only in-frame clones and leaves some out. The sample gives some 99,000 clones, 95% of which show up once; roughly 0.19% is in the top ten. The CDR3 covers 17 residues. The germline CDR1 and CDR2 sequences are SEHNR and FQNEAQ (reference sequence). V lost 1 base, J lost 5 bases, and 20 bases lay in between. The receptor was derived from a human donor in good health. The chain links TRBV7-9 to TRBJ1-1, with D possibly TRBD1 on 6 matching bases. The sequenced material came from T cells isolated from PBMCs. The DNA for the CDR3 is TGTGCCAGCAGCTTAGTTTTTCAGGGGAACAGAAAAACTGAAGCTTTCTTT. Residues: CASSLVFQGNRKTEAFF.